This T cell receptor (beta chain) is from a study of T cell responses to AZD1222 COVID-19 vaccine. To note about this clone: Antigen: not known.

Overall study findings and caveats: None of the repertoires were sampled until the peak T cell response had passed.

Data came from immunoSEQ multiplex PCR; TCRdb stores just in-frame clones and leaves some out. The sample records more than 150,000 clones, around 88% being singletons. The sample here was peripheral blood, taken on day 0 of AZD1222 vaccination. The TCR comes from an adult in good health.

The CDR3 region is CASSWSQTLGKTQYF. The CDR3 bases are TGTGCCAGCAGTTGGTCCCAGACACTCGGGAAGACCCAGTACTTC. The chain is built from TRBV6-2 or TRBV6-3 and TRBJ2-5; D might be TRBD2 (5 bases). The CDR3 loop spans 15 amino acids. V was shortened by 4 bases and J by 6 bases, with 18 bases between the two germline ends. CDR1 MNHEY and CDR2 SVGEGT come from the germline V gene.